This T cell receptor (beta chain) was identified in a study of response to subunit inactivated influenza vaccine. MiXCR was run by TCRdb on the RT-PCR reads, yielding one entry per CDR3 protein. The sample lists 450,000 to 550,000 distinct CDR3 sequences, roughly 27% occurring once. Regarding the study as a whole: Authors suggested each seasonal influenza vaccination recruits few new T cells.

As regards this clonotype: Its antigen remains unknown.

Material: CD4+ T cells sorted from PBMCs, obtained 5 days after vaccination. This TCR derives from a man aged 45-65 years who received an inactivated influenza vaccine.

Here the CDR3 DNA reads TGTGCCAGCAGTAAAACTAGCGGGGGGCGGGGTGAGCAGTTCTTC. It encodes CASSKTSGGRGEQFF. The rearrangement joins TRBV6-2 or TRBV6-3 to TRBJ2-1, with 12 bases lining up with TRBD2. With 5 bases clipped from V and 9 bases from J, the junction kept 8 bases outside the gene matches. The CDR3 contains 15 residues. Germline V gene sequence: CDR1 MNHEY, CDR2 SVGEGT.